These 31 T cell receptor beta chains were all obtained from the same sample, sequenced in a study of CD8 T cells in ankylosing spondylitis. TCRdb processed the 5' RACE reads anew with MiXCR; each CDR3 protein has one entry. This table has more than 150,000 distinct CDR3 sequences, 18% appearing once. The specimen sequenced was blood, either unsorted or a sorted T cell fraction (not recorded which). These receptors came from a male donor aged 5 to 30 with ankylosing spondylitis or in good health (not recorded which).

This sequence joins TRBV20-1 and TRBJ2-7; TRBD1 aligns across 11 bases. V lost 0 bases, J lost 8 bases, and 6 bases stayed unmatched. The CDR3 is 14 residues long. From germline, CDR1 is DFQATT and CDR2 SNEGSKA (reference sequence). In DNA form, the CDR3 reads TGCAGTGCTAGAGAACCGGGACAGGGGGAGAAGCAGTACTTC. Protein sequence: CSAREPGQGEKQYF.

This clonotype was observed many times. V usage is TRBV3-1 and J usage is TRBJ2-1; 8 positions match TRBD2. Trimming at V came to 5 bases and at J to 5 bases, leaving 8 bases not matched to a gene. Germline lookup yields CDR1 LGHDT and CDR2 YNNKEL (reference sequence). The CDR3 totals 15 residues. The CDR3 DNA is TGTGCCAGCAGCAGGAGGACTAGCTTGAACAATGAGCAGTTCTTC. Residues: CASSRRTSLNNEQFF.

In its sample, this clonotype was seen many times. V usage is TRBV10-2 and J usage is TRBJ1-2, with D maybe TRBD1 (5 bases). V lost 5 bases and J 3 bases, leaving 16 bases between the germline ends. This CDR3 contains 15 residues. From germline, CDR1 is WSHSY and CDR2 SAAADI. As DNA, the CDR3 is TGCGCCAGCAGTCCCCTTTTCGGGACCGACTATGGCTACACCTTC. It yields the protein CASSPLFGTDYGYTF.

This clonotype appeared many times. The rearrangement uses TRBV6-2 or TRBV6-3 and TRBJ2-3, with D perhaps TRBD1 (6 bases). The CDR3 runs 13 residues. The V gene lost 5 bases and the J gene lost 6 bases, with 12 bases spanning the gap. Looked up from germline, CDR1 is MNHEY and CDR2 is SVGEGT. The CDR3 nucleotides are TGTGCCAGCAGTGGGGGCCGCGGCGATACGCAGTATTTT. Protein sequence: CASSGGRGDTQYF.

The CDR3 loop is CSVGAPSGSNIQYF. CDR3 coding DNA: TGCAGTGTAGGGGCTCCTAGCGGGAGCAACATTCAGTACTTC. This chain uses TRBV20-1 with TRBJ2-4; 10 bases are a match to TRBD2. The germline CDR1 and CDR2 sequences are DFQATT and SNEGSKA (reference sequence). J was trimmed by 7 bases and V by 7 bases; bases with no gene match: 10. This CDR3 has 14 residues.

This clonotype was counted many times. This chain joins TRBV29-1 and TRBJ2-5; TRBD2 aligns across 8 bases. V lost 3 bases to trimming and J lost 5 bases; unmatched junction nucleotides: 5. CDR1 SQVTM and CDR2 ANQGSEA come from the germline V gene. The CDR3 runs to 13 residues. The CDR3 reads CSVDLRGAETQYF. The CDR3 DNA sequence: TGCAGCGTTGATTTGCGGGGGGCGGAGACCCAGTACTTC.

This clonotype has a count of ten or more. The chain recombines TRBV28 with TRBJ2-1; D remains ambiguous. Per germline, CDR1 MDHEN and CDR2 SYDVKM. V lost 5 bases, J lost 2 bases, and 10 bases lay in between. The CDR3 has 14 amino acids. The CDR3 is CASSPARTYNEQFF. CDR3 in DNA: TGTGCCAGCAGTCCCGCCAGAACCTACAATGAGCAGTTCTTC.

The CDR3 bases are TGTGCCAGCAGCTTACCAGGGGAAGTCGTATATGGCTACACCTTC. It encodes CASSLPGEVVYGYTF. This chain uses TRBV11-3 with TRBJ1-2; possible D gene TRBD1, 6 bases. CDR1 and CDR2 (germline): SGHNT, YENEEA. The CDR3 loop spans 15 amino acids. V gave up 2 bases and J gave up 5 bases, with 15 bases separating them.

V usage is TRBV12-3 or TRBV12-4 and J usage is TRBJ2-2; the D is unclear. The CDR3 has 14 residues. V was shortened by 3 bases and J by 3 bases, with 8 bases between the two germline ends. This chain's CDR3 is CASSFGWDTGELFF. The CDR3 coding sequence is TGTGCCAGCAGTTTTGGATGGGACACCGGGGAGCTGTTTTTT.

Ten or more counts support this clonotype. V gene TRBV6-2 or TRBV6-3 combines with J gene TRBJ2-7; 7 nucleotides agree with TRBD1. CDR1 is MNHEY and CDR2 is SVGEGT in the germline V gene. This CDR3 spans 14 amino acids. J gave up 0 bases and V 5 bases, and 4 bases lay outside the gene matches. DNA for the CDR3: TGTGCCAGCAGTATCCGGGACAGCTCCTACGAGCAGTACTTC. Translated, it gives CASSIRDSSYEQYF.

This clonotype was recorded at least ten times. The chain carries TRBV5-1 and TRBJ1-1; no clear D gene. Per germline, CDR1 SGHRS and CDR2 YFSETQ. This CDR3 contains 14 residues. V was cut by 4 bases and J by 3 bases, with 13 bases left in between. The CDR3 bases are TGCGCCAGCAGCGCCAGGAGATTGGACACTGAAGCTTTCTTT. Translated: CASSARRLDTEAFF.

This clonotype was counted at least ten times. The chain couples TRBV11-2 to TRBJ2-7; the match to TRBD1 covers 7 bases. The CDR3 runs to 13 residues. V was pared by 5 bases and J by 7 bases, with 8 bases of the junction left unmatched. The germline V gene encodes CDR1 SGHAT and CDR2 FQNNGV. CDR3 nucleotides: TGTGCCAGCAGCCCGGACAGGCGGAGTGAGCAGTACTTC. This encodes CASSPDRRSEQYF.

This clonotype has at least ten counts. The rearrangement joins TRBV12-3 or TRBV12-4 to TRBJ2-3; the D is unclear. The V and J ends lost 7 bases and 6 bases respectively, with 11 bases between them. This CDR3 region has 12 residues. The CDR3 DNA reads TGTGCCAGCACCCGACCCACCGATACGCAGTATTTT. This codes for CASTRPTDTQYF.

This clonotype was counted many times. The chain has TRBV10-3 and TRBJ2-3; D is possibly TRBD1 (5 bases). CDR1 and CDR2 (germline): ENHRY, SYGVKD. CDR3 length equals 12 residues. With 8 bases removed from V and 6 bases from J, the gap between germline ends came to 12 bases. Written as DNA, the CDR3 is TGTGCCATCTCCAGGGAAACGGATACGCAGTATTTT. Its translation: CAISRETDTQYF.

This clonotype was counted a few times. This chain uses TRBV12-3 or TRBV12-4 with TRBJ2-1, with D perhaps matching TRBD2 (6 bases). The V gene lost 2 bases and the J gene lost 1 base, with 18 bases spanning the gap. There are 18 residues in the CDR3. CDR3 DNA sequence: TGTGCCAGCAGTTTATGGGGGGAGCGATCCTATTCCTACAATGAGCAGTTCTTC. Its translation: CASSLWGERSYSYNEQFF.

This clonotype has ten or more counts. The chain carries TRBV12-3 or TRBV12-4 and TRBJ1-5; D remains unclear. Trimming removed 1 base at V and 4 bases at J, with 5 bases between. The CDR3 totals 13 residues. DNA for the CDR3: TGTGCCAGCAGTTTAGGGGAAAATCAGCCCCAGCATTTT. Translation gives CASSLGENQPQHF.

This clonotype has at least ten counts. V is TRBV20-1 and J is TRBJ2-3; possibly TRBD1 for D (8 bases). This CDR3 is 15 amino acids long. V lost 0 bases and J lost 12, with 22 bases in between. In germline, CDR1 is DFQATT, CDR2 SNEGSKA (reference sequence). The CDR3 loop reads CSARDPQLTGEGQYF. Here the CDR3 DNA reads TGCAGTGCTAGAGACCCGCAATTGACAGGGGAGGGTCAGTATTTT.

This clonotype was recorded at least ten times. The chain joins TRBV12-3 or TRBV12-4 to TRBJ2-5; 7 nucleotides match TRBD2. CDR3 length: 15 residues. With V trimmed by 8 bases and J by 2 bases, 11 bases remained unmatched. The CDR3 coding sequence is TGTGCCAGCGAACAGGACGGGGGGAAGCAAGAGACCCAGTACTTC. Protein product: CASEQDGGKQETQYF.

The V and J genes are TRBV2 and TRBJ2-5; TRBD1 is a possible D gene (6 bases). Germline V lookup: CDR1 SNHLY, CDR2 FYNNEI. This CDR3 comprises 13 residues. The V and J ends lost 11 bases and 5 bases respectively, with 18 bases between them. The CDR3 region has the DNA TGTGCCGGAAAGACAGGTCCCTTCGAGACCCAGTACTTC. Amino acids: CAGKTGPFETQYF.

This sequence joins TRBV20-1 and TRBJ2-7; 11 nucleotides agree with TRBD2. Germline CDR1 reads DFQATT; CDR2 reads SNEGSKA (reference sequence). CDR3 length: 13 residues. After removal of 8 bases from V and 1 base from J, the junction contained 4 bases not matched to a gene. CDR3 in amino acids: CSTTSGNSYEQYF. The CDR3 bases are TGCAGTACGACTAGCGGGAATTCCTACGAGCAGTACTTC.

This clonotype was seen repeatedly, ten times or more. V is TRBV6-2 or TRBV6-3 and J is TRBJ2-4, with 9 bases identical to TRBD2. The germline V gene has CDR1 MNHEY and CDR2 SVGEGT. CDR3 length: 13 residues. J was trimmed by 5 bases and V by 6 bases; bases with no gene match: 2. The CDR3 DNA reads TGTGCCAGCAGCGGGACTAGCCAAAACATTCAGTACTTC. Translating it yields CASSGTSQNIQYF.

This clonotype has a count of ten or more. The CDR3 spells CARAWDSNSDTDTQYF. The DNA for the CDR3 is TGTGCCCGCGCCTGGGACTCCAACTCGGACACAGATACGCAGTATTTT. The V and J genes are TRBV7-2 and TRBJ2-3, with D perhaps TRBD2 (6 bases). Between the trimmed V and J ends, which lost 11 bases and 2 bases, there was a span of 23 bases. The CDR3 sequence is 16 residues long. Germline V CDR1 and CDR2: SGHTA, FQGNSA. Together with reference TRBV7-2 and TRBJ2-3, the CDR3 gives the full variable domain: GAGVSQSPSNKVTEKGKDVELRCDPISGHTALYWYRQSLGQGLEFLIYFQGNSAPDKSGLPSDRFSAERTGGSVSTLTIQRTQQEDSAVYLCARAWDSNSDTDTQYFGPGTRLTVL.

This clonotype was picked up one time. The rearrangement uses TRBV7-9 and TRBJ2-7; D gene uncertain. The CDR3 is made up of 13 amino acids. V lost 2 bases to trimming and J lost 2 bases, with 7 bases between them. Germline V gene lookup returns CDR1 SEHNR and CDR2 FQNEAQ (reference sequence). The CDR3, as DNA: TGTGCCAGCAGCTTAAAATCGCCCTACGAGCAGTACGTC. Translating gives CASSLKSPYEQYV.

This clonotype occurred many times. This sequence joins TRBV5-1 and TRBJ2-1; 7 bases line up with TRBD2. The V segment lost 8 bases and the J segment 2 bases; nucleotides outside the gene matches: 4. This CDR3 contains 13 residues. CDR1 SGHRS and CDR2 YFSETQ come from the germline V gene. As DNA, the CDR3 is TGCGCCAGTGCTAGCGGTGCCTACAATGAGCAGTTCTTC. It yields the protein CASASGAYNEQFF.

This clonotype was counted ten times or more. The chain's CDR3 is CASTQGKRTTGELFF. Here the CDR3 DNA reads TGTGCCAGCACCCAGGGGAAGCGGACTACCGGGGAGCTGTTTTTT. The V and J genes are TRBV12-3 or TRBV12-4 and TRBJ2-2; D may be TRBD1 (6 bases). V was pared by 7 bases and J by 5 bases, with 17 bases between. The CDR3 sequence is 15 residues long.

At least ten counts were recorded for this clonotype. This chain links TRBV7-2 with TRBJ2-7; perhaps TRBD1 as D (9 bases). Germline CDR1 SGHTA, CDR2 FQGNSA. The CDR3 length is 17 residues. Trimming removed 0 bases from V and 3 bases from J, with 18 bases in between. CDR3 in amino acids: CASSLARGTGTSYEQYF. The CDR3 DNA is TGTGCCAGCAGCTTAGCTCGGGGGACAGGGACTAGCTACGAGCAGTACTTC.

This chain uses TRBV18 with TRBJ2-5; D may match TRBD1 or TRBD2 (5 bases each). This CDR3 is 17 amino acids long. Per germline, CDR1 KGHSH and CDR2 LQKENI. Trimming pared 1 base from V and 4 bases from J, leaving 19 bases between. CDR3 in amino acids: CASSPLPGTVVLETQYF. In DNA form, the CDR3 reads TGTGCCAGCTCACCACTCCCCGGGACGGTGGTGTTAGAGACCCAGTACTTC.

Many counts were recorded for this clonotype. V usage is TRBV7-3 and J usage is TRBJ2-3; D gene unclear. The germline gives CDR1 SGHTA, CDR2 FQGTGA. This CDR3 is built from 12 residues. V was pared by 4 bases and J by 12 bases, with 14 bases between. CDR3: CASSSPGYPQYF. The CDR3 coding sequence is TGTGCCAGCAGCTCCCCAGGCTACCCACAGTATTTT.

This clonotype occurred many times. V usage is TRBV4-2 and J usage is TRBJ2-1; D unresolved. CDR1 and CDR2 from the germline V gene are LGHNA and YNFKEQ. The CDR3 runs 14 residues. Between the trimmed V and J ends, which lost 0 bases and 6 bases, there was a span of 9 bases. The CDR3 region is CASSQELAVNEQFF. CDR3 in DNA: TGTGCCAGCAGCCAAGAGTTAGCTGTCAATGAGCAGTTCTTC.

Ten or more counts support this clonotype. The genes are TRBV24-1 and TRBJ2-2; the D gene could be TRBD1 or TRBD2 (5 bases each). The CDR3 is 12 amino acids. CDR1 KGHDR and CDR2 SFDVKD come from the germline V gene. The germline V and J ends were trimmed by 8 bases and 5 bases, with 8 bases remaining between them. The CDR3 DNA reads TGTGCCACCACTGAGGGGACCGGGGAGCTGTTTTTT. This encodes CATTEGTGELFF.

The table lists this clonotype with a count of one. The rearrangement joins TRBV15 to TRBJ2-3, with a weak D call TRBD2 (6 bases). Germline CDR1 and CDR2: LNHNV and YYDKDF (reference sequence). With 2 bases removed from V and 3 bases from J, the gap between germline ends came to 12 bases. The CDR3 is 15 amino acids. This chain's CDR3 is CATSRPAGTTDTQYF. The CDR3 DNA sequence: TGTGCCACCAGCAGACCTGCCGGGACTACAGATACGCAGTATTTT.